The TCR beta chain described here comes from a study of T cell changes during pregnancy in multiple sclerosis. The CDR3 is 16 residues long. CDR1 is MDHEN and CDR2 is SYDVKM in the germline V gene. V lost 7 bases, J lost 1 base, and 9 bases stayed unmatched. Assay used: immunoSEQ multiplex PCR; TCRdb lists only in-frame clones, some missing. The sample shows approximately 10,000 clones, 65% to 85% of them seen only once. The TCR sequence derives from a female donor in good health, enrolled as a control in a pregnancy study. V is TRBV28 and J is TRBJ2-5; 10 bases fit TRBD1. Sequenced material: CD8+ T cells from peripheral blood mononuclear cells, taken in the third trimester of pregnancy. In DNA form, the CDR3 reads TGTGCCAGCATCTGGACAGGGGGTCCCGCCCAAGAGACCCAGTACTTC. It codes for CASIWTGGPAQETQYF. The whole variable domain, filled in from reference TRBV28 and TRBJ2-5, reads DVKVTQSSRYLVKRTGEKVFLECVQDMDHENMFWYRQDPGLGLRLIYFSYDVKMKEKGDIPEGYSVSREKKERFSLILESASTNQTSMYLCASIWTGGPAQETQYFGPGTRLLVL.